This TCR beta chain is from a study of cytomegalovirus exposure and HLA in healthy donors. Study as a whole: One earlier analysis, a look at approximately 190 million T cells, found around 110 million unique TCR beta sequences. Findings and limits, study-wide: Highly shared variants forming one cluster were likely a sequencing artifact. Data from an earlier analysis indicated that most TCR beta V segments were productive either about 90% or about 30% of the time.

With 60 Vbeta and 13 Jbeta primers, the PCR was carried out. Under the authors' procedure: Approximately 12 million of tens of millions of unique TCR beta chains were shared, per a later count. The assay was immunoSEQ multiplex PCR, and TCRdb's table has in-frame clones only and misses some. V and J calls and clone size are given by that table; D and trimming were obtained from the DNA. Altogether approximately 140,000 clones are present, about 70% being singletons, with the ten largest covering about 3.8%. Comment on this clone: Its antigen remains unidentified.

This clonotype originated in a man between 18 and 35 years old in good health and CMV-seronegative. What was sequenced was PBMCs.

CDR3 sequence: CASSPEQGWMTEAFF. For the CDR3, the DNA is TGTGCCAGCTCACCCGAGCAGGGTTGGATGACTGAAGCTTTCTTT. This chain links TRBV18 with TRBJ1-1, with TRBD1 as a possible D gene (5 bases). The CDR3 covers 15 residues. Deletions cut 3 bases from V and 5 bases from J, with 16 bases between. CDR1 and CDR2 (germline): KGHSH, LQKENI.